This is a list of T cell receptor beta chains from one sample in a study of identical twins. In TCRdb, the 5' RACE reads were re-called with MiXCR into one record per CDR3 protein. In the table there are around 370,000 distinct CDR3 sequences, approximately 8.8% of which are singletons. The material sequenced was naive T cells sorted from blood. Receptors originate from a woman aged 45-59 years in good health. Each CDR3 is given with its conserved first and last residue. The D gene is left open where the match is weak. Clone size is not always given. Where it is, it says once, few, many or a class for expanded clones.

>TRBJ1-1|.|TRBV29-1|.
TGCAGGGTCGGGTGGACGGGAGGAGACACTGAAGCTTTCTTT
CRVGWTGGDTEAFF
>TRBJ2-1|.|TRBV20-1|.
TGCAGTGCTAGAGAGACAGGTCTACCCTACAATGAGCAGTTCTTC
CSARETGLPYNEQFF
>TRBJ2-2|TRBD1|TRBV3-1|many
TGTGCCAGCAGCCCCCGGACAGGGAACACCGGGGAGCTGTTTTTT
CASSPRTGNTGELFF
>TRBJ2-2|.|TRBV12-3/TRBV12-4|.
TGTGCCAGCAGCCTAATCTCTAGTGCCGGGGAGCTGTTTTTT
CASSLISSAGELFF
>TRBJ1-1|.|TRBV11-2|many
TGTGCCAGCAGCACGCGGTCCGGGGCTGAAGCTTTCTTT
CASSTRSGAEAFF
>TRBJ2-5|.|TRBV20-1|few
TGCAGTGTTCCCGGGACGGAAGAGACCCAGTACTTC
CSVPGTEETQYF
>TRBJ1-2|.|TRBV24-1|.
TGTGCCACCAGTGGGACACCGGGGGATGGCTACACCTTC
CATSGTPGDGYTF
>TRBJ2-2|.|TRBV24-1|.
TGTGCCGTATCTAGCGAAAACACCGGGGAGCTGTTTTTT
CAVSSENTGELFF
>TRBJ2-1|TRBD2|TRBV24-1|few
TGTGCCACCGGGGCGGGAGAGAAGGTTGAGCAGTTCTTC
CATGAGEKVEQFF
>TRBJ1-5|.|TRBV7-8|.
TGTGCCAGCAGCTTAAGGCTGGAGGGAAATCAGCCCCAGCATTTT
CASSLRLEGNQPQHF
>TRBJ1-5|.|TRBV12-3/TRBV12-4|many
TGTGCCAGCCATAGGGTCGGTCAGCCCCAGCATTTT
CASHRVGQPQHF
>TRBJ1-4|TRBD1|TRBV20-1|few
TGCAGTGCTCTCCGGGACAGGGGGGAGGAAAAACTGTTTTTT
CSALRDRGEEKLFF
>TRBJ2-1|TRBD2|TRBV12-3/TRBV12-4|.
TGTGCCAGCAGTTTAGGGGCTAGCGGGGGGAGCTCCTACAATGAGCAGTTCTTC
CASSLGASGGSSYNEQFF
>TRBJ2-1|.|TRBV6-6|.
TGTGCCAGCAGTTACCCCCAGGGAAGTCGATCGAATGAGCAGTTCTTC
CASSYPQGSRSNEQFF
>TRBJ2-6|.|TRBV24-1|few
TGTGCCACCAGTGATTTGCGGAGCTCTGGGGCCAACGTCCTGACTTTC
CATSDLRSSGANVLTF
>TRBJ2-6|.|TRBV29-1|few
TGCAGCGTTAGGCTCTCTGGGGCCAACGTCCTGACTTTC
CSVRLSGANVLTF
>TRBJ2-7|.|TRBV27|few
TGTGCCAGCAGGACGACGAGGTCCACCTACGAGCAGTACTTC
CASRTTRSTYEQYF
>TRBJ1-5|.|TRBV5-6|.
TGTGCCAGCAGCTTGAGAAGTCTCGCTAGCAATCAGCCCCAGCATTTT
CASSLRSLASNQPQHF
>TRBJ1-1|.|TRBV21-1|many
TGTGCCAGCGTGGGGCGAGCTTTCTTT
CASVGRAFF
>TRBJ2-2|TRBD1|TRBV25-1|.
TGTGCCAGCAGGGCGGACAGGGGGCAGGTCGGGGAGCTGTTTTTT
CASRADRGQVGELFF
>TRBJ2-7|TRBD2|TRBV7-9|many
TGTGCCAGCAGCTCGCCGGAAATTGTCGGGAGGGGTTCCTACGAGCAGTACTTC
CASSSPEIVGRGSYEQYF
>TRBJ1-6|.|TRBV11-2|.
TGTGCCAGCAGCTTGGGGATAGGATCCTATAATTCACCCCTCCACTTT
CASSLGIGSYNSPLHF
>TRBJ2-3|.|TRBV20-1|few
TGCAGTGCCCCCTTGGGGGGCTCAGATACGCAGTATTTT
CSAPLGGSDTQYF
>TRBJ2-5|TRBD2|TRBV2|.
TGTGCCAGCAATGGCGGGAGGTACCAAGAGACCCAGTACTTC
CASNGGRYQETQYF
>TRBJ1-5|.|TRBV29-1|.
TGCAGCGTTGGTGAGAAAAATCAGCCCCAGCATTTT
CSVGEKNQPQHF
>TRBJ2-2|TRBD2|TRBV7-2|few
TGTGCCAGCAGCTTAGTGGCGGGACTAGCGGGGAGTACGGACACCGGGGAGCTGTTTTTT
CASSLVAGLAGSTDTGELFF
>TRBJ1-1|.|TRBV5-1|few
TGCGCCAGCAGCTTGACGCCCGGGGGAGGAATGAACACTGAAGCTTTCTTT
CASSLTPGGGMNTEAFF
>TRBJ1-2|.|TRBV5-1|few
TGCGCCAGCAGCTTTAGTGAAGATGGCTACACCTTC
CASSFSEDGYTF
>TRBJ1-1|.|TRBV6-1|many
TGTGCCAGCAGCAGAGGACAGCCGAACACTGAAGCTTTCTTT
CASSRGQPNTEAFF
>TRBJ1-1|.|TRBV12-3/TRBV12-4|many
TGTGCCAGCAGTTTAATGGGGAGCACTGAAGCTTTCTTT
CASSLMGSTEAFF
>TRBJ2-1|TRBD1|TRBV12-3/TRBV12-4|few
TGTGCCAGCTCGCGTTCAGGGGGCAGCTCCTACAATGAGCAGTTCTTC
CASSRSGGSSYNEQFF
>TRBJ2-5|TRBD2|TRBV2|few
TGTGCCAGCAGTGAAAGGTCTGGCGGGAGGTTTCAAGAGACCCAGTACTTC
CASSERSGGRFQETQYF
>TRBJ2-4|TRBD1|TRBV20-1|few
TGCAGTGCCCAGGGGGACCAACTTCAGTACTTC
CSAQGDQLQYF
>TRBJ2-5|.|TRBV3-1|.
TGTGCCAGCAGCCAAGACCGAACTAGCAGGAAAGAGACCCAGTACTTC
CASSQDRTSRKETQYF
>TRBJ2-3|.|TRBV12-3/TRBV12-4|many
TGTGCCAGCAGTCTCCACAAATTCACAGATACGCAGTATTTT
CASSLHKFTDTQYF
>TRBJ2-3|.|TRBV4-1|few
TGCGCCAGCAGCCAGGCCGCCGGGACCTACTCCACAGATACGCAGTATTTT
CASSQAAGTYSTDTQYF
>TRBJ2-1|TRBD2|TRBV15|.
TGTGCCACCGCGGGGGAGTCAGACAATGAGCAGTTCTTC
CATAGESDNEQFF
>TRBJ2-6|TRBD1|TRBV4-2|.
TGTGCCAGCACACAGGGGGCGCTTAATGGGGCCAACGTCCTGACTTTC
CASTQGALNGANVLTF
>TRBJ2-1|TRBD2|TRBV20-1|.
TGCAGTGTTAGAAGACCGGGACTAGCGGAAAATGAGCAGTTCTTC
CSVRRPGLAENEQFF
>TRBJ2-1|TRBD2|TRBV7-7|few
TGTGCCAGCAGCTTAGAAGCGGGAGTTGGCAATGAGCAGTTCTTC
CASSLEAGVGNEQFF
>TRBJ1-3|.|TRBV6-1|few
TGTGCCAGCAGTGAATTCGGAGACACCATATATTTT
CASSEFGDTIYF
>TRBJ1-3|.|TRBV24-1|many
TGTGCCACTTCTTCTGGAAACACCATATATTTT
CATSSGNTIYF
>TRBJ1-1|.|TRBV12-3/TRBV12-4|.
TGTGCCAGCAGCTCATCCTTTGGATCCAACACTGAAGCTTTCTTT
CASSSSFGSNTEAFF
>TRBJ2-7|TRBD2|TRBV3-1|.
TGTGCCAGCAGCCAAGATTGGGGGACTAGCGGCTTTTACGAGCAGTACTTC
CASSQDWGTSGFYEQYF
>TRBJ2-1|TRBD1|TRBV24-1|few
TGTGCCACCAGTGATCCGGGACAGGGGAGGAACAATGAGCAGTTCTTC
CATSDPGQGRNNEQFF
>TRBJ2-2|TRBD1|TRBV20-1|.
TGCAGTGCTTACGACAGGGGGCAGAACACCGGGGAGCTGTTTTTT
CSAYDRGQNTGELFF